This entry concerns a single T cell receptor (beta chain). What it binds is not known. The data originate from a study of shared clonotypes between healthy human individuals. The repertoire was sequenced with immunoSEQ multiplex PCR; TCRdb's copy has only in-frame clones and lacks some. This sample has 2 million to 3 million clones, with approximately 93% found just once. General study points: Estimated richness values were generally larger in naive subsets than in memory subsets. Non-shared clonotypes showed lower generation probabilities than clonotypes common to all four donors.

Germline values: CDR1 MDHEN, CDR2 SYDVKM. The CDR3 runs 14 residues. V lost 5 bases and J 5 bases, leaving 16 bases between the germline ends. The genes are TRBV28 and TRBJ2-7, with D perhaps given as TRBD1 or TRBD2 (5 bases each). Sequences were obtained from naive CD4+ T cells from PBMCs. This sample's subset: CD45RA+ positively selected. The TCR comes from a man younger than 35 in good health. Some clones in this sample may be carry-over from other donors' samples. CDR3 sequence: CASSPGTKNHEQYF. Here the CDR3 DNA reads TGTGCCAGCAGTCCCGGGACGAAGAACCACGAGCAGTACTTC.